What follows are 5 T cell receptor beta chains derived from one specimen sequenced in a study of cytomegalovirus exposure and HLA in healthy donors. The protocol was immunoSEQ multiplex PCR, while the TCRdb copy is restricted to in-frame clones and leaves out a portion. Among fewer than 200,000 clones listed, about nine tenths were seen once. Sample: PBMCs. These TCRs come from a man aged 30 to 39 in good health and CMV-seropositive.

This clone appeared a few times. The chain is built from TRBV18 and TRBJ1-6; perhaps TRBD1 as D (5 bases). The germline V and J ends were trimmed by 3 bases and 16 bases, with 13 bases remaining between them. This CDR3 contains 12 residues. CDR1 and CDR2 from the germline V gene are KGHSH and LQKENI. CDR3 amino acids: CASSPTGGYLHF. DNA of the CDR3: TGTGCCAGCTCACCGACTGGGGGGTATCTCCACTTT.

The rearrangement joins TRBV5-1 to TRBJ2-1, with TRBD1 matching 10 bases. The CDR3 is 17 amino acids. Germline CDR1 and CDR2: SGHRS and YFSETQ. The ends lost 2 bases at V and 5 bases at J; junction bases unmatched: 10. The CDR3 DNA reads as TGCGCCAGCAGCTTAGAGTACGGGACAGGGGCCCACAATGAGCAGTTCTTC. Protein product: CASSLEYGTGAHNEQFF.

This chain joins TRBV7-3 and TRBJ2-2, with D possibly being TRBD2 (6 bases). The CDR3 length is 15 residues. The germline V gene has CDR1 SGHTA and CDR2 FQGTGA. Deletions cut 5 bases from V and 5 bases from J, with 15 bases between. Written as DNA, the CDR3 is TGTGCCAGCAGCCAATCGAATCGGGAGACCGGGGAGCTGTTTTTT. Its protein is CASSQSNRETGELFF.

The CDR3 sequence: CASSDRGNQPQHF. CDR3 nucleotide sequence: TGTGCCAGCAGTGACAGGGGGAATCAGCCCCAGCATTTT. The chain employs TRBV7-2 and TRBJ1-5, with 9 bases aligning to TRBD1. The J segment lost 4 bases and the V segment lost 6 bases, leaving 1 base of the junction unmatched. Germline CDR1 SGHTA, CDR2 FQGNSA. The CDR3 consists of 13 residues.

The V and J genes are TRBV25-1 and TRBJ2-3; D is possibly TRBD2 (6 bases). Germline CDR1 and CDR2: MGHDK and SYGVNS. Trimming left V 2 bases short and J 2 bases short, with 11 bases between. The CDR3 extends over 15 amino acids. The CDR3 DNA is TGTGCCAGCAGTGAAACCTCGGACTACACAGATACGCAGTATTTT. This encodes CASSETSDYTDTQYF.